These 25 T cell receptor beta chains came from one sample sequenced in a study of T cell responses to AZD1222 COVID-19 vaccine. Sequencing was performed with immunoSEQ multiplex PCR; in TCRdb, only in-frame clones are kept and a portion is missing. This table holds roughly 160,000 clones, 88% found once. Specimen: peripheral blood, collected on day 0 of AZD1222 vaccination. These TCRs come from an adult in good health.

The chain joins TRBV7-9 to TRBJ2-2, with 7 bases matching TRBD1. The CDR3 extends over 16 amino acids. CDR1 is SEHNR, CDR2 FQNEAQ, per germline (reference sequence). The trim removed 4 bases at V and 3 bases at J, leaving 8 bases unmatched. The CDR3 loop reads CASSYRQGRDTGELFF. Here the CDR3 DNA reads TGTGCCAGCAGCTACCGACAGGGTCGGGACACCGGGGAGCTGTTTTTT.

V usage is TRBV2 and J usage is TRBJ1-6; unclear D gene. This CDR3 has 15 amino acids. Trimming pared 7 bases from V and 6 bases from J, leaving 16 bases between. Germline values: CDR1 SNHLY, CDR2 FYNNEI. The CDR3 reads CASTPDQVFNSPLHF. CDR3 DNA sequence: TGTGCCAGCACTCCGGACCAGGTCTTTAATTCACCCCTCCACTTT.

V is TRBV12-3 or TRBV12-4 and J is TRBJ1-2; D is perhaps TRBD1 (5 bases). V dropped 0 bases and J dropped 6 bases, with 8 bases sitting between them. The CDR3 has 13 amino acids. The CDR3 sequence is CASSLAQGHGYTF. The CDR3 region has the DNA TGTGCCAGCAGTTTAGCGCAGGGTCATGGCTACACCTTC.

The V gene is TRBV27, the J gene TRBJ1-5; a possible D gene is TRBD1 (6 bases). Germline CDR1 MNHEY, CDR2 SMNVEV (reference sequence). Deletions cut 5 bases from V and 1 base from J, with 21 bases between. This CDR3 is built from 18 residues. The CDR3, as DNA: TGTGCCAGCAGTCAGATAGGTGCAGGGGTAGGGAGCAATCAGCCCCAGCATTTT. Translation: CASSQIGAGVGSNQPQHF.

This clone came up once. The chain carries TRBV5-1 and TRBJ2-1; a weak D match, TRBD2 (5 bases). CDR1 is SGHRS and CDR2 is YFSETQ in the germline V gene. Trimming shortened V by 2 bases and J by 5 bases, and 11 bases separated the two germline ends. This CDR3 has 14 amino acids. For the CDR3, the DNA is TGCGCCAGCAGCTTCAATAGCGCAAACAATGAGCAGTTCTTC. Amino acids: CASSFNSANNEQFF.

The count of this clone is one. This chain links TRBV5-1 with TRBJ1-3; no reliable D call. Germline V gene lookup returns CDR1 SGHRS and CDR2 YFSETQ. There are 14 residues in the CDR3. Trimming took off 4 bases at V and 0 bases at J, with 8 bases between the two ends. The chain's CDR3 is CASSLGISGNTIYF. CDR3 bases: TGCGCCAGCAGCCTGGGGATCTCTGGAAACACCATATATTTT.

This chain joins TRBV5-1 and TRBJ2-2; a weak D match, TRBD2 (6 bases). Germline CDR1 SGHRS, CDR2 YFSETQ. V was pared by 4 bases and J by 0 bases, with 19 bases between. The CDR3 consists of 18 residues. The CDR3 region is CASSRGNGGSSNTGELFF. The CDR3 region has the DNA TGCGCCAGCAGCCGCGGCAATGGGGGGAGCTCGAACACCGGGGAGCTGTTTTTT.

This chain joins TRBV7-8 and TRBJ1-1; the D is unclear. Trimming cost V 5 bases and J 4 bases, with 11 bases left between them. CDR3 length: 13 amino acids. Germline loops: CDR1 SGHVS, CDR2 FQNEAQ. CDR3 in DNA: TGTGCCAGCAGCACCACGGCGGGCACTGAAGCTTTCTTT. Its protein is CASSTTAGTEAFF. Filled out from reference TRBV7-8 and TRBJ1-1, the complete variable domain reads GAGVSQSPRYKVAKRGQDVALRCDPISGHVSLFWYQQALGQGPEFLTYFQNEAQLDKSGLPSDRFFAERPEGSVSTLKIQRTQQEDSAVYLCASSTTAGTEAFFGQGTRLTVV.

V usage is TRBV7-2 and J usage is TRBJ2-3, with 8 bases that match TRBD1. The CDR3 length is 15 residues. With 4 bases clipped from V and 6 bases from J, the junction kept 9 bases outside the gene matches. The germline V gene has CDR1 SGHTA and CDR2 FQGNSA. The DNA for the CDR3 is TGTGCCAGCAGCTCACCAGGGGGCTTTAGTGATACGCAGTATTTT. Translating it yields CASSSPGGFSDTQYF.

The V gene is TRBV4-3, the J gene TRBJ1-4, with D maybe TRBD1 (6 bases). This CDR3 contains 15 residues. The germline V and J ends were trimmed by 2 bases and 5 bases, with 12 bases remaining between them. The germline V gene encodes CDR1 LGHNA and CDR2 YSLEER. The CDR3 DNA follows: TGCGCCAGCAGCCAATCGGTCGGGACAAATGAAAAACTGTTTTTT. This sequence encodes CASSQSVGTNEKLFF.

This chain connects TRBV5-4 to TRBJ2-2; D ambiguous. Germline V gene data show CDR1 as SGHNT and CDR2 as YYREEE (reference sequence). Trimming pared 7 bases from V and 0 bases from J, leaving 10 bases between. The CDR3 runs 14 residues. This CDR3 is CASSPVSNTGELFF. Here the CDR3 DNA reads TGTGCCAGCTCCCCCGTTTCGAACACCGGGGAGCTGTTTTTT.

The chain couples TRBV28 to TRBJ1-2; D is unresolved. V lost 7 bases and J lost 6, with 21 bases in between. The CDR3 is 15 residues long. Per the germline V gene, CDR1 is MDHEN and CDR2 is SYDVKM. CDR3 DNA sequence: TGTGCCAGCACCCCCCCGGGCAGCCCGCCTGATGGCTACACCTTC. This gives the protein CASTPPGSPPDGYTF.

As regards this clone: Mismatch with germline at one junction end may stem from a read error. The chain employs TRBV28 and TRBJ1-6, with no clear D. The CDR3 runs to 12 residues. Germline V lookup: CDR1 MDHEN, CDR2 SYDVKM. The CDR3 coding sequence is TGTGCCAGCAGCTTATTAAATTCACCCCTCCACTTT. Protein sequence: CASSLLNSPLHF.

This rearrangement joins TRBV30 to TRBJ2-2; weak D call: TRBD2 (6 bases). Trimming stripped 0 bases from V and 7 bases from J, with 15 bases between. This CDR3 has 15 residues. CDR1 is GTSNPN, CDR2 SVGIG, per germline (reference sequence). The CDR3 sequence: CAWSVSGGLFGELFF. CDR3 in DNA: TGTGCCTGGAGTGTCTCTGGGGGGTTGTTCGGGGAGCTGTTTTTT.

This sequence joins TRBV2 and TRBJ1-5, with D possibly matching TRBD1 (5 bases). The V and J ends lost 6 bases and 2 bases respectively, with 17 bases between them. The CDR3 is 16 residues long. The V gene's germline CDR1 is SNHLY and CDR2 FYNNEI. CDR3 loop: CASRAGTSWGNQPQHF. The CDR3 bases are TGTGCCAGCAGAGCCGGGACTTCTTGGGGCAATCAGCCCCAGCATTTT. The variable domain in full, completed from reference TRBV2 and TRBJ1-5, reads EPEVTQTPSHQVTQMGQEVILRCVPISNHLYFYWYRQILGQKVEFLVSFYNNEISEKSEIFDDQFSVERPDGSNFTLKIRSTKLEDSAMYFCASRAGTSWGNQPQHFGDGTRLSIL.

V gene TRBV27 combines with J gene TRBJ2-7; TRBD2 agrees at 13 bases. The V gene end was trimmed by 5 bases and the J gene end by 3 bases; junction bases not matched to a gene: 4. CDR1 and CDR2 from the germline V gene are MNHEY and SMNVEV (reference sequence). The CDR3 spans 15 residues. This CDR3 reads CASSLLAGGLYEQYF. The CDR3 bases are TGTGCCAGCAGTCTACTAGCGGGAGGGCTCTACGAGCAGTACTTC.

V gene TRBV6-1 combines with J gene TRBJ2-7; a possible D gene is TRBD2 (6 bases). Germline V CDR1 and CDR2: MNHNS, SASEGT. The CDR3 covers 19 residues. Trimming left V 4 bases short and J 3 bases short, with 28 bases between. CDR3 sequence (DNA): TGTGCCAGCAGTGGCTCCCTGGAGCCCGGACTACCTAACTTCTACGAGCAGTACTTC. It yields the protein CASSGSLEPGLPNFYEQYF.

The DNA of the CDR3 is TGTGCCAGCTCAGCCACCAATGAAAAACTGTTTTTT. It translates to CASSATNEKLFF. The rearrangement links TRBV18 to TRBJ1-4; D gene unclear. CDR3 length equals 12 residues. The ends were cut back, 5 bases at V and 5 bases at J, with 6 bases in the middle. Germline CDR1 is KGHSH and CDR2 is LQKENI.

The rearrangement joins TRBV6-5 to TRBJ2-7; D not resolved. Trimming took off 1 base at V and 8 bases at J, with 6 bases between the two ends. The CDR3 sequence is 11 residues long. Looked up from germline, CDR1 is MNHEY and CDR2 is SVGAGI. This chain's CDR3 is CASSYLGKQYF. The CDR3 bases are TGTGCCAGCAGTTACTTAGGAAAGCAGTACTTC.

V usage is TRBV7-2 and J usage is TRBJ2-7; the D is unclear. Germline V gene lookup returns CDR1 SGHTA and CDR2 FQGNSA. CDR3 size: 13 residues. V lost 1 base, J lost 0 bases, and 4 bases lay in between. The CDR3: CASSLDTSYEQYF. The CDR3 DNA reads TGTGCCAGCAGCTTAGACACCTCCTACGAGCAGTACTTC.

The chain links TRBV2 to TRBJ2-7; a possible D gene is TRBD1 (5 bases). From germline, CDR1 is SNHLY and CDR2 FYNNEI. The ends were cut back, 7 bases at V and 1 base at J, with 8 bases in the middle. The CDR3 loop spans 12 amino acids. The chain's CDR3 is CASNQGSYEQYF. The CDR3 DNA follows: TGTGCCAGCAACCAGGGATCCTACGAGCAGTACTTC.

The chain has TRBV9 and TRBJ2-7; D perhaps matches TRBD1 (5 bases). The V and J ends lost 0 bases and 3 bases respectively, with 13 bases between them. This CDR3 has 15 amino acids. In germline, CDR1 is SGDLS, CDR2 YYNGEE. The CDR3 protein is CASSVASGYGYEQYF. The DNA for the CDR3 is TGTGCCAGCAGCGTAGCATCAGGGTATGGCTACGAGCAGTACTTC.

The chain carries TRBV28 and TRBJ2-7; D gene unclear. Looked up from germline, CDR1 is MDHEN and CDR2 is SYDVKM. The CDR3 contains 12 residues. Deletions cut 5 bases from V and 5 bases from J, with 10 bases between. CDR3 in amino acids: CASSVIVHEQYF. The CDR3 DNA reads as TGTGCCAGCAGTGTGATAGTCCACGAGCAGTACTTC.

This clone has only a few counts. The J gene is TRBJ2-7, the V gene TRBV7-2; TRBD2 matches at 10 bases. Germline V gene lookup returns CDR1 SGHTA and CDR2 FQGNSA. The V and J ends lost 1 base and 0 bases, in that order; junction bases with no gene match: 6. The length of the CDR3 is 17 residues. CDR3 nucleotide sequence: TGTGCCAGCAGCTTAGTGGGACTAGCGTCTAGCTCCTACGAGCAGTACTTC. Translation: CASSLVGLASSSYEQYF.

J is TRBJ1-1 and V is TRBV27; 7 bases agree with TRBD1. The V segment lost 4 bases and the J segment 0 bases; nucleotides outside the gene matches: 5. The CDR3 length is 15 residues. Germline V lookup: CDR1 MNHEY, CDR2 SMNVEV (reference sequence). DNA of the CDR3: TGTGCCAGCAGTTCATTGACAGGGTTGAACACTGAAGCTTTCTTT. Amino acid sequence: CASSSLTGLNTEAFF.